Below, one T cell receptor beta chain is given with its context. There is no known antigen for this receptor. The sample holds no much larger clone one base away, and base qualities are not on file. Using the deep immunoSEQ assay, TCR CDR3 regions were amplified from genomic DNA by multiplex PCR. Extracted genomic DNA from each cell subset was distributed evenly across all wells of several immunoSEQ 96-well plates, and each plate was treated as a replicate. For sorted subsets, each replicate PCR was loaded with around 200 ng genomic DNA, equivalent to approximately 33,000 T cell genomes. Purified libraries were quantified with a Qubit 3.0 fluorometer, sized on a Bioanalyzer 2100, and re-quantified with the KAPA Library Quantification kit. Every immunoSEQ 96-well plate was sequenced on a separate single-read 150-cycle Illumina NextSeq 550 flow cell. Per the authors' processing: Because the immunoSEQ output held only junctional sequences and lacked quality scores, the filtering could not match the filtering applied to full-length reads. To assign V/J genes and CDR3, sequences were annotated using PyIR, a Python wrapper for IgBLAST v1.9, with IMGT germline references. Reads were removed for weak V/J assignments (E-value above 1e-6), missing CDR3, stop codons, out-of-frame junctions, or ambiguous translated residues. V3J clonotypes were defined as sequences sharing an identical inferred V gene, J gene, and CDR3 amino acid sequence. Percentage overlap between repertoires was calculated by dividing the number of shared unique clonotypes by the size of the smaller repertoire. Richness of each repertoire was evaluated using RTK rarefaction, the Chao1 estimator, and Recon v2.1 estimates of unobserved clonotypes. Generation probabilities for all TCRbeta clonotypes obtained by the gDNA method from a handful of donors were computed using OLGA. Not all clones reach the TCRdb copy of this immuneACCESS table, which keeps in-frame sequences only. Checked studies attribute under half of the gap to unresolved V genes and leave the rest unexplained. V and J calls and clone size are copied from that table; D and trimming were computed from the DNA. In this sample the table shows approximately 1.9 million clones, about 93% of which occur a single time. The ten largest clones add up to over 1.5% of the sample.

The record originates from a study of shared clonotypes between healthy human individuals (dated by TCRdb to the early 2020s). For the wider study: The cohort included three men and a couple of women between 18 and 49 years of age. For each donor, three plates each were used for CD4 naive and CD4 memory, two plates were used for CD8 naive, and one plate was used for CD8 memory. To estimate repertoire size and how much clonotypes are shared between individuals, the study performed deep sequencing of blood TCR repertoires from a few healthy adults. To increase sequencing depth and limit assay-specific biases, different laboratories used diverse techniques to prepare libraries and sequence TCR repertoires. Leukapheresis yielded between about 0.94 and 9 billion PBMCs per donor.

Paper-wide results and their limitations: Larger estimated clonotype richness was generally found for naive subsets than for memory subsets. Pairwise subsampling indicated that sequencing depth was expected to affect the degree of clonotype sharing among donors. Sampling was restricted to blood, and TCR repertoires in tissues likely differ from the TCR repertoires found in blood. Compared with non-shared clonotypes, clonotypes shared by all four sorted-subset donors had higher generation probabilities. When several donors were compared, the shared fraction of clonotypes was 5% to 6.5% for naive CD4, approximately 3.3% for naive CD8, 2% to 2.5% for memory CD4, and 0.3% to 0.5% for memory CD8. Even with the large sequencing depth, rarefaction of the sorted-subset datasets indicated that sequencing was incomplete. Because the study included only a small number of donors, the genetic and exposure-history diversity represented was limited.

For the CD8 naive samples, CD45RO-negative cells were positively selected for CCR7, yielding a CD45RA+CCR7+ population from which TemRA cells were excluded. Donors were healthy HIV-negative adults with no recently reported acute infections or vaccinations. Only Caucasian adults living in Nashville, Tennessee, USA were represented among the donors. Blood was obtained by leukapheresis, after which PBMCs were separated by Ficoll-Histopaque density gradient centrifugation and cryopreserved in liquid nitrogen vapor phase. Analytical flow cytometry was used to check the purity and quantity of every magnetically sorted T cell population. From each sorted fraction, genomic DNA was isolated and quantified by UV absorbance on a Nanodrop 2000c. Source material: naive CD8+ T cells from PBMCs. This specimen's cell subset or site label, per the study, means: CD45RA+CCR7+. This sequence originates from a man younger than 35 in good health. Some clones in this sample may be carry-over from other donors' samples.

The bases read TGTGCCAGCACCGAGGGTTACGAGCAGTACTTC. It codes for CASTEGYEQYF. The V gene is TRBV5-8 and the J gene is TRBJ2-7; D gene: possibly TRBD2, on 5 matching bases. The cysteine opens and the phenylalanine closes a CDR3 of 11 amino acids. The sequence is cut down to CDR3 DNA, 33 bases in frame from base 1. CDR1 SGHTS and CDR2 YDEGEE were looked up in the germline V gene. V gives up 6 bases and J gives up 4 bases, and the segment between their germline ends measures 8 bases.